The 2 T cell receptor beta chains below come from one sample, sequenced in a study of cytomegalovirus exposure and HLA in healthy donors. PCR amplification relied on 60 Vbeta primers (plus 13 Jbeta primers). Assay used: immunoSEQ multiplex PCR; TCRdb lists only in-frame clones, some missing. The sample shows 70,000 or so clones, 74% of them seen only once. Source material: PBMCs. These receptors all come from a woman aged 60-75 years in good health and CMV-seropositive.

As regards this clone: Mismatch with germline at one junction end may stem from a read error. The chain carries TRBV27 and TRBJ2-3; D might be TRBD2 (5 bases). The CDR3 totals 16 residues. Germline CDR1 is MNHEY and CDR2 is SMNVEV (reference sequence). In DNA form, the CDR3 reads TGTGCCAGCAGTTCCGGCCTCGGACTGGGCACCGATACGCAGTATTTT. This sequence encodes CASSSGLGLGTDTQYF.

The chain has TRBV5-1 and TRBJ1-6; 8 bases match TRBD1. The J segment lost 9 bases and the V segment lost 4 bases, leaving 6 bases of the junction unmatched. Germline V gene sequence: CDR1 SGHRS, CDR2 YFSETQ. This CDR3 spans 14 amino acids. This chain's CDR3 is CASSQGARGSPLHF. The CDR3 DNA is TGCGCCAGCAGCCAGGGGGCGCGGGGTTCACCCCTCCACTTT.